This T cell receptor beta chain derives from a study of blood T cells in healthy people across ages. This clonotype has a count of ten or more. The target antigen is unknown. This CDR3 contains 15 residues. Germline V CDR1 and CDR2: MNHEY, SMNVEV (reference sequence). The ends lost 3 bases at V and 3 bases at J; junction bases unmatched: 5. The second PCR ran about 6 to 11 cycles with a sample-barcoded 5' primer and J-beta primers. A single record per CDR3 protein comes from TCRdb applying MiXCR to the 5' RACE reads. The table lists some 920,000 distinct CDR3 sequences, approximately 50% of them singletons. Notes on the study in general: Unsorted PBMCs prevented conclusive naive versus antigen-experienced comparison.

The gene calls are TRBV27 and TRBJ2-1; 7 bases fit TRBD2. This TCR derives from an older woman in good health. Sequences were obtained from blood. CDR3 residues: CASSFLGGSYNEQFF. The CDR3 DNA reads TGTGCCAGCAGTTTTCTCGGGGGGAGCTACAATGAGCAGTTCTTC.